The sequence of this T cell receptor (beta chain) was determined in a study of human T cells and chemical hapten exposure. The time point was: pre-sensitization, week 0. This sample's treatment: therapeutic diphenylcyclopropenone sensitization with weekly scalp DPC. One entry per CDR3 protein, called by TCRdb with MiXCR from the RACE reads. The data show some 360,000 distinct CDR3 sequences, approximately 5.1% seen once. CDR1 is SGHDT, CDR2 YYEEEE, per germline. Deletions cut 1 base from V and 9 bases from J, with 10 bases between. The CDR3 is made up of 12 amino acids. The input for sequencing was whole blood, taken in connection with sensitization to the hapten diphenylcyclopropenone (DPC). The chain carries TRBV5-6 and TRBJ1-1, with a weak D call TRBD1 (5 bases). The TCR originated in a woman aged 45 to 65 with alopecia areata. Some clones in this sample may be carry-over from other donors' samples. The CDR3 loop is CASSLLQGQAFF. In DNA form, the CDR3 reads TGTGCCAGCAGCTTGCTTCAGGGACAAGCTTTCTTT. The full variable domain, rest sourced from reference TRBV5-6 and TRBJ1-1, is DAGVTQSPTHLIKTRGQQVTLRCSPKSGHDTVSWYQQALGQGPQFIFQYYEEEERQRGNFPDRFSGHQFPNYSSELNVNALLLGDSALYLCASSLLQGQAFFGQGTRLTVV.